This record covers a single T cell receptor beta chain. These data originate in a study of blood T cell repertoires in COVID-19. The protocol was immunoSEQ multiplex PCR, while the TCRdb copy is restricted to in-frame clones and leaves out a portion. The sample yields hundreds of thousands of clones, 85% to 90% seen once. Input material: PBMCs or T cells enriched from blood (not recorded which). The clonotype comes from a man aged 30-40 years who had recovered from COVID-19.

CDR3 in DNA: TGTGCCAGCAGCGCAGAGGTCAGCGGGACCCACTACGAGCAGTACTTC. Its protein product is CASSAEVSGTHYEQYF. The rearrangement uses TRBV9 and TRBJ2-7; 7 bases line up with TRBD2. The CDR3 has 16 residues. The ends lost 3 bases at V and 3 bases at J; junction bases unmatched: 12. CDR1 and CDR2 from the germline V gene are SGDLS and YYNGEE.